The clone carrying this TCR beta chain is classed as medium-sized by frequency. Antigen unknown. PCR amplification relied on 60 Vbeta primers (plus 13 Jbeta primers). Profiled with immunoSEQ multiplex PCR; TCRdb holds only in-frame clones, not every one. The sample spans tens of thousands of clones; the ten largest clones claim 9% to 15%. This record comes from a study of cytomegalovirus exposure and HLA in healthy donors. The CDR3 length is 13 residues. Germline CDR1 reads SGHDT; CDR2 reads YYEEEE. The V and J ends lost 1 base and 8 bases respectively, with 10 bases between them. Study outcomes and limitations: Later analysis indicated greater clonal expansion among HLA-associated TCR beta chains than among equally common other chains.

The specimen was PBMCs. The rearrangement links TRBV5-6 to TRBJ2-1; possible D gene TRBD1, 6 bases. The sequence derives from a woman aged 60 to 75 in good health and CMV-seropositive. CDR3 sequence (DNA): TGTGCCAGCAGCTTGTACAGGGAACATGAGCAGTTCTTC. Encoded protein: CASSLYREHEQFF.